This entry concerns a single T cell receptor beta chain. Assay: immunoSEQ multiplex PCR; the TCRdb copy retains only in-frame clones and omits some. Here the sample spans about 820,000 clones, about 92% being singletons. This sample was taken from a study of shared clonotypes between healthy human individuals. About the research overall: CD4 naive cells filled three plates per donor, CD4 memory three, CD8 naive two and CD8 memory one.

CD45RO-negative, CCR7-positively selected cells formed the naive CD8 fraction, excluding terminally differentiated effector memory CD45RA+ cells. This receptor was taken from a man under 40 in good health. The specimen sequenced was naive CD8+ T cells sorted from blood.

The CDR3, as DNA: TGTGCCAGCAGTCCCGTGGCGGGAGGGCCCTTGGGCCGCACGCAGTATTTT. Translating gives CASSPVAGGPLGRTQYF. The rearrangement joins TRBV28 to TRBJ2-3; TRBD2 matches at 9 bases. Germline CDR1 MDHEN, CDR2 SYDVKM. V trimming: 5 bases; J trimming: 9 bases; junction bases outside the gene matches: 18. This CDR3 is 17 amino acids long.